This is a list of T cell receptor beta chains from one sample in a study of blood T cell repertoires in COVID-19. Assay: immunoSEQ multiplex PCR; the TCRdb copy retains only in-frame clones and omits some. The sample includes 200,000 to 250,000 clones, roughly 88% of them seen just once. The sample was PBMCs or T cells enriched from blood (not recorded which). The receptors were gathered from a woman younger than 45 who had been exposed to COVID-19. CDR3s include the opening cysteine and the closing phenylalanine or tryptophan. Fields, in order: clone size, J gene, D gene, V gene, CDR3 protein, CDR3 DNA. The D gene is left open where the match is weak. A clone size is listed for some rows: how often the clone was seen (once, few, many), or a class if it is expanded.

NA TRBJ1-4 TRBD1 TRBV29-1 CSVEDAGQGWKLFF TGCAGCGTTGAAGATGCAGGACAGGGGTGGAAACTGTTTTTT
NA TRBJ1-6 NA TRBV3-1/TRBV3-2 CASSLQQGLSGSPLHF TGTGCCAGCAGCCTTCAACAGGGCCTTAGTGGTTCACCCCTCCACTTT
NA TRBJ2-1 NA TRBV6-5 CASSYRDNEQFF TGTGCCAGCAGTTACCGGGACAATGAGCAGTTCTTC
NA TRBJ2-2 TRBD1 TRBV28 CASSLYEPRQGKFTGELFF TGTGCCAGCAGTCTATACGAACCTCGACAGGGAAAGTTTACCGGGGAGCTGTTTTTT
NA TRBJ1-4 TRBD1 TRBV19 CASSISPTGGGEKLFF TGTGCCAGTAGTATAAGCCCCACAGGGGGCGGTGAAAAACTGTTTTTT
NA TRBJ2-2 NA TRBV6-5 CASSRTSTNTGELFF TGTGCCAGCAGTCGGACTTCTACTAACACCGGGGAGCTGTTTTTT
NA TRBJ2-1 NA TRBV3-1/TRBV3-2 CASSPGLGEQFF TGTGCCAGCAGCCCCGGACTCGGTGAGCAGTTCTTC
NA TRBJ2-1 NA TRBV7-9 CASSLGAPGEQFF TGTGCCAGCAGCTTAGGGGCACCTGGCGAGCAGTTCTTC
once TRBJ2-3 NA TRBV2 CASRLGRSDTQYF TGTGCCAGCAGACTCGGTCGGTCAGATACGCAGTATTTT
NA TRBJ2-1 TRBD1 TRBV2 CASSYAGGNNEQFF TGTGCCAGCAGTTATGCAGGGGGCAACAATGAGCAGTTCTTC
NA TRBJ2-1 TRBD2 TRBV7-8 CASSPPGLAGNEQFF TGTGCCAGCAGCCCTCCGGGACTAGCGGGCAATGAGCAGTTCTTC
NA TRBJ2-4 TRBD2 TRBV6-2/TRBV6-3 CASSHTSGRKNIQYF TGTGCCAGCAGCCATACTAGCGGGAGGAAAAACATTCAGTACTTC
few TRBJ1-1 TRBD1 TRBV9 CASSPRTGGETEAFF TGTGCCAGCAGCCCCCGGACAGGGGGCGAGACTGAAGCTTTCTTT
NA TRBJ1-2 NA TRBV12-3/TRBV12-4 CASSLQRYGYTF TGTGCCAGCAGCCTTCAGCGTTATGGCTACACCTTC